One and the same sample provided the 4 T cell receptor beta chains below, sequenced in a study of blood T cells in healthy people across ages. Sample-barcoded 5' priming and a J-beta primer mix drove a second PCR of roughly 7 to 11 cycles. A single record per CDR3 protein comes from TCRdb applying MiXCR to the 5' RACE reads. Of approximately 800,000 distinct CDR3 sequences in the sample, about 59% are singletons; the top ten hold about 27%. The specimen was blood. The receptors stem from a young man in good health.

This chain uses TRBV20-1 with TRBJ2-3; 9 bases match TRBD2. This CDR3 has 15 amino acids. CDR1 DFQATT and CDR2 SNEGSKA come from the germline V gene (reference sequence). V trimming: 4 bases; J trimming: 1 base; junction bases outside the gene matches: 6. DNA of the CDR3: TGCAGTGCTATTTTAGCGGGGGCCCGCACAGATACGCAGTATTTT. Its translation is CSAILAGARTDTQYF.

The rearrangement joins TRBV12-3 or TRBV12-4 to TRBJ2-7; 8 bases map to TRBD2. V shed 3 bases, J shed 6 bases, and the junction held 7 bases outside the gene matches. The CDR3 contains 14 residues. The CDR3 protein is CASSFVAGGREQYF. The CDR3 nucleotides read TGTGCCAGCAGTTTTGTGGCGGGGGGCCGCGAGCAGTACTTC.

The chain has TRBV7-2 and TRBJ2-5; 13 bases match TRBD2. J was trimmed by 0 bases and V by 4 bases; bases with no gene match: 5. The CDR3 totals 17 residues. CDR1 is SGHTA and CDR2 is FQGNSA in the germline V gene. The CDR3 here is CASSSTSGGAYQETQYF. In DNA form, the CDR3 reads TGTGCCAGCAGCTCTACTAGCGGGGGGGCGTACCAAGAGACCCAGTACTTC.

V and J are TRBV6-1 and TRBJ2-3; 8 bases fit TRBD1. With 3 bases clipped from V and 2 bases from J, the junction kept 10 bases outside the gene matches. CDR3 length: 17 amino acids. Germline V lookup: CDR1 MNHNS, CDR2 SASEGT. The CDR3 coding sequence is TGTGCCAGCAGTGAGTTCGGACAGGGCAGATCCACAGATACGCAGTATTTT. As protein: CASSEFGQGRSTDTQYF.